These 18 T cell receptor beta chains share one sample of origin, sequenced in a study of blood T cell repertoires in COVID-19 (dated by TCRdb to about 2020). Library prep was done by the immunoSEQ multiplex PCR assay. TCRdb re-hosts the immuneACCESS table, in-frame sequences only. Its copies lack some clones; in the studies checked, an unresolved V gene accounts for under half of them, and the cause for the rest is not known. The sample has about 120,000 clones on record, almost 90% of them singletons. Under 4.5% of the sample is held by the ten biggest clonotypes. The sample comprised peripheral blood. The receptors shown here come from a woman between 55 and 75 years old with COVID-19, enrolled during active disease.

This clone has a handful of counts. Other DNA sequences in this specimen translate into the identical CDR3. This rearrangement joins TRBV5-8 to TRBJ2-1, with 7 positions matching TRBD1. The germline V gene encodes CDR1 SGHTS and CDR2 YDEGEE. Germline trimming cut 0 bases from V and 4 bases from J; bases unmatched to any gene: 4. The CDR3 has 15 amino acids. CDR3 loop: CASSLGQGVYNEQFF. The CDR3 DNA is TGTGCCAGCAGCTTGGGGCAGGGGGTATACAATGAGCAGTTCTTC.

The chain recombines TRBV5-1 with TRBJ1-1, with D uncertain. Germline CDR1 and CDR2: SGHRS and YFSETQ. The CDR3 contains 17 residues. V was clipped by 5 bases and J by 2 bases, with 22 bases between them. Here the CDR3 reads CASRSTQAFPSNTEAFF. The CDR3 DNA is TGCGCCAGCAGATCGACCCAGGCCTTTCCCTCTAACACTGAAGCTTTCTTT.

The chain uses TRBV6-2 or TRBV6-3 and TRBJ2-7; weak D call: TRBD1 (5 bases). V shed 4 bases and J shed 0 bases, with 19 bases lying between them. The germline CDR1 and CDR2 sequences are MNHEY and SVGEGT. The length of the CDR3 is 17 residues. The CDR3 region is CASSFDHRTLFSYEQYF. The CDR3 bases are TGTGCCAGCAGTTTCGATCATCGGACACTCTTCTCCTACGAGCAGTACTTC.

This clone was seen only a few times. This chain links TRBV7-2 with TRBJ1-5, with D perhaps matching TRBD1 (5 bases). Germline V gene sequence: CDR1 SGHTA, CDR2 FQGNSA. This CDR3 comprises 15 residues. The germline V and J ends were trimmed by 2 bases and 3 bases, with 11 bases remaining between them. DNA for the CDR3: TGTGCCAGCAGCTTATGGACACGTAACAATCAGCCCCAGCATTTT. Translation: CASSLWTRNNQPQHF.

The chain links TRBV3-1 (or the pseudogene TRBV3-2) to TRBJ1-6; perhaps TRBD1 as D (5 bases). Germline CDR1 and CDR2: LGHDT and YNNKEL (reference sequence). The germline V and J ends were trimmed by 3 bases and 11 bases, with 8 bases remaining between them. This CDR3 comprises 12 residues. CDR3 nucleotides: TGTGCCAGCAGCCAGACAGCTACACCCCTCCACTTT. This translates into CASSQTATPLHF.

The sample holds a few counts of this clone. This sequence joins TRBV9 and TRBJ1-2; maybe TRBD1 (6 bases). Germline assignment: CDR1 SGDLS and CDR2 YYNGEE. V was pared by 0 bases and J by 8 bases, with 17 bases between. This CDR3 has 15 amino acids. In DNA, the CDR3 is TGTGCCAGCAGCGTAGAGGCGAACAGGGTAAGAGGCTACACCTTC. Translated: CASSVEANRVRGYTF.

V is TRBV11-1 and J is TRBJ2-3, with a possible D match to TRBD1 (5 bases). Looked up from germline, CDR1 is SGHAT and CDR2 is FQDESV (reference sequence). V was cut by 5 bases and J by 8 bases, with 14 bases left in between. CDR3 size: 13 residues. The CDR3 DNA reads as TGTGCCAGCAGCATCCGGACACTCGGTACGCAGTATTTT. It specifies CASSIRTLGTQYF.

The rearrangement uses TRBV13 and TRBJ1-6; D might be TRBD1 (5 bases). V lost 1 base, J lost 9 bases, and 22 bases lay in between. Germline CDR1 PRHDT, CDR2 FYEKMQ (reference sequence). This CDR3 is built from 18 residues. CDR3 sequence (DNA): TGTGCCAGCAGCTTAGAACGGCTGCAGGGAGGTATAGGTTCACCCCTCCACTTT. It is translated as CASSLERLQGGIGSPLHF.

A word on this clone: One end of the junction is discordant with germline, which a read error may explain. This chain uses TRBV30 with TRBJ1-3, with D possibly TRBD1 on 5 matching bases. Germline V gene sequence: CDR1 GTSNPN, CDR2 SVGIG (reference sequence). The CDR3 runs to 16 residues. CDR3: CAGRFDSSSSGNTIYF. The CDR3 coding sequence is TGTGCCGGGAGGTTTGACAGCTCGAGCTCTGGAAACACCATATATTTT.

A single count supports this clone. The J gene is TRBJ1-2, the V gene TRBV25-1; 8 bases match TRBD1. The CDR3 sequence is 14 residues long. Germline loops: CDR1 MGHDK, CDR2 SYGVNS. With 4 bases clipped from V and 8 bases from J, the junction kept 9 bases outside the gene matches. CDR3 DNA: TGTGCCAGCAGTGGGACAGGGCAGTTTAAAGGCTACACCTTC. This translates into CASSGTGQFKGYTF.

The J gene is TRBJ2-3, the V gene TRBV27; tentative D call: TRBD1 (7 bases). The CDR3 has 15 amino acids. The germline V and J ends were trimmed by 0 bases and 1 base, with 8 bases remaining between them. Germline CDR1 reads MNHEY; CDR2 reads SMNVEV (reference sequence). For the CDR3, the DNA is TGTGCCAGCAGTTTATCCAGGGGGGGCACAGATACGCAGTATTTT. Its protein is CASSLSRGGTDTQYF.

This chain links TRBV11-2 with TRBJ1-2; tentatively, D is TRBD1 (5 bases). This CDR3 contains 13 residues. Germline V gives CDR1 SGHAT, CDR2 FQNNGV. Trimming took 2 bases from V and 7 from J, leaving 11 bases between them. The CDR3 reads CASSLPTGGGYTF. The CDR3 nucleotides read TGTGCCAGCAGCTTACCCACCGGGGGTGGCTACACCTTC.

This chain uses TRBV29-1 with TRBJ2-5, with D perhaps TRBD2 (5 bases). This CDR3 comprises 13 residues. Germline CDR1 SQVTM, CDR2 ANQGSEA. V gave up 5 bases and J gave up 5 bases, with 15 bases separating them. CDR3: CSVTGPPGETQYF. DNA for the CDR3: TGCAGCGTTACGGGCCCACCGGGGGAGACCCAGTACTTC.

V gene TRBV5-1 combines with J gene TRBJ2-7; 12 bases align to TRBD1. Losses at the gene ends were 4 bases for V and 2 bases for J; bases not matched to a gene: 13. Per the germline V gene, CDR1 is SGHRS and CDR2 is YFSETQ. The CDR3 runs 18 residues. The CDR3 bases are TGCGCCAGCAGCCCTAGAATTACCGGGACAGGGGGCACCTACGAGCAGTACTTC. Protein: CASSPRITGTGGTYEQYF.

This chain links TRBV4-3 with TRBJ2-1; tentatively, D is TRBD2 (5 bases). CDR1 LGHNA and CDR2 YSLEER come from the germline V gene. V was trimmed by 1 base and J by 8 bases, leaving 12 bases between them. This CDR3 has 14 residues. CDR3 amino acids: CASSQGTAAHEQFF. The CDR3 region has the DNA TGCGCCAGCAGCCAAGGGACTGCTGCCCATGAGCAGTTCTTC.

The genes are TRBV3-1 (or the pseudogene TRBV3-2) and TRBJ2-1, with a possible D match to TRBD2 (6 bases). Per the germline V gene, CDR1 is LGHDT and CDR2 is YNNKEL (reference sequence). Trimming pared 0 bases from V and 12 bases from J, leaving 9 bases between. The CDR3 is 12 amino acids. As DNA, the CDR3 is TGTGCCAGCAGCCAAGAACGGGGGAGGCAGTTCTTC. This codes for CASSQERGRQFF.

J is TRBJ1-2 and V is TRBV30; D is uncertain. The length of the CDR3 is 14 residues. Germline V CDR1 and CDR2: GTSNPN, SVGIG (reference sequence). V lost 0 bases to trimming and J lost 4 bases, with 12 bases between them. The DNA for the CDR3 is TGTGCCTGGAGTGTAATCTCCGGGTTCTATGGCTACACCTTC. Its translation: CAWSVISGFYGYTF.

This chain uses TRBV30 with TRBJ1-2; 7 bases are shared with TRBD1. Per germline, CDR1 GTSNPN and CDR2 SVGIG (reference sequence). CDR3 length: 14 amino acids. The ends lost 4 bases at V and 6 bases at J; junction bases unmatched: 11. The CDR3 region is CAWIQDRALHGYTF. The CDR3 region has the DNA TGTGCCTGGATTCAAGACAGGGCGTTACATGGCTACACCTTC.